The rows below give T cell receptor beta chains drawn from one sample of a study of T cell responses to AZD1222 COVID-19 vaccine. The data were produced by immunoSEQ multiplex PCR, yet TCRdb's version contains in-frame clones alone and is incomplete. In the table there are about 99,000 clones, around 86% of which are singletons. Sequencing used peripheral blood, obtained 28 days after the second dose of the MenACWY control vaccine. The source of these receptors is an adult who received the MenACWY meningococcal vaccine as a control. CDR3s include the opening cysteine and the closing phenylalanine or tryptophan. A D gene is named only where the DNA matches it firmly. Clone size is given for some rows only: seen once, a few or many times, or a class if the clone is expanded.

clone size | J gene | D gene | V gene | CDR3 protein | CDR3 DNA
. | TRBJ2-1 | . | TRBV12-5 | CASGFFRTRSNEQFF | TGTGCTAGTGGTTTCTTTAGGACGCGGAGCAATGAGCAGTTCTTC
. | TRBJ2-1 | TRBD1 | TRBV24-1 | CATSRAAGGGEQFF | TGTGCCACCAGCCGCGCGGCAGGGGGCGGTGAGCAGTTCTTC
. | TRBJ1-5 | . | TRBV7-8 | CASSFAGQGNQPQHF | TGTGCCAGCAGCTTTGCAGGCCAGGGCAATCAGCCCCAGCATTTT
once | TRBJ2-7 | TRBD2 | TRBV7-9 | CASSPSGGTYEQYF | TGTGCCAGCAGCCCCTCGGGGGGGACCTACGAGCAGTACTTC
. | TRBJ2-7 | TRBD2 | TRBV7-2 | CASSLAGTSSYEQYF | TGTGCCAGCAGCTTAGCGGGGACTAGCTCCTACGAGCAGTACTTC
few | TRBJ1-5 | . | TRBV12-3/TRBV12-4 | CASSLSQNQPQHF | TGTGCCAGCAGTTTATCCCAGAATCAGCCCCAGCATTTT
few | TRBJ1-1 | . | TRBV7-2 | CASSLEGLVNTEAFF | TGTGCCAGCAGCTTAGAGGGGTTAGTCAACACTGAAGCTTTCTTT
once | TRBJ1-2 | . | TRBV5-1 | CASSLDGGIGYTF | TGCGCCAGCAGCTTGGACGGGGGAATCGGCTACACCTTC
. | TRBJ2-7 | . | TRBV28 | CASSLWAQGEQYF | TGTGCCAGCAGTTTATGGGCCCAGGGCGAGCAGTACTTC
. | TRBJ2-2 | . | TRBV28 | CASSGHGQITGELFF | TGTGCCAGCAGTGGCCACGGACAGATAACCGGGGAGCTGTTTTTT
. | TRBJ2-1 | . | TRBV12-2 | CASRFFGRVLFTYNEQFF | TGTGCAAGTCGCTTCTTTGGCAGGGTACTTTTCACCTACAATGAGCAGTTCTTC
once | TRBJ2-2 | . | TRBV12-3/TRBV12-4 | CASRYTGELFF | TGTGCCAGCAGATATACCGGGGAGCTGTTTTTT
few | TRBJ2-7 | . | TRBV7-2 | CASSPARGSYEQYF | TGTGCCAGCAGCCCCGCCCGGGGCTCCTACGAGCAGTACTTC
. | TRBJ2-3 | TRBD2 | TRBV9 | CASSVRELAGATQYF | TGTGCCAGCAGCGTAAGGGAACTAGCGGGTGCTACGCAGTATTTT
. | TRBJ2-5 | . | TRBV3-1/TRBV3-2 | CASWCAGRLQETQYF | TGTGCCAGCTGGTGCGCTGGCAGGCTTCAAGAGACCCAGTACTTC
. | TRBJ1-1 | . | TRBV18 | CASSPPEKLNTEAFF | TGTGCCAGCTCACCACCGGAGAAATTGAACACTGAAGCTTTCTTT
. | TRBJ2-3 | TRBD2 | TRBV9 | CASSQLAGGLTGTDTQYF | TGTGCCAGCAGCCAACTAGCGGGGGGGCTTACTGGCACAGATACGCAGTATTTT
. | TRBJ1-6 | . | TRBV5-4 | CASRGAGPYNSPLHF | TGTGCCAGCAGAGGGGCGGGTCCCTATAATTCACCCCTCCACTTT
few | TRBJ1-1 | TRBD1 | TRBV5-4 | CASSPLGQGSEAFF | TGTGCCAGCAGCCCCCTAGGACAGGGAAGTGAAGCTTTCTTT
. | TRBJ1-4 | TRBD1 | TRBV18 | CASSPPGTGGATNEKLFF | TGTGCCAGCTCACCACCCGGGACAGGGGGTGCAACTAATGAAAAACTGTTTTTT
. | TRBJ2-1 | TRBD2 | TRBV2 | CASNSHLAGGQYNEQFF | TGTGCCAGCAATTCGCATCTAGCGGGGGGGCAGTACAATGAGCAGTTCTTC
. | TRBJ1-1 | . | TRBV21-1 | CASRETGEGNTEAFF | TGTGCCAGCAGGGAGACAGGGGAGGGGAACACTGAAGCTTTCTTT
. | TRBJ1-4 | TRBD1 | TRBV6-5 | CASMTGNNEKLFF | TGTGCCAGCATGACAGGGAACAATGAAAAACTGTTTTTT
. | TRBJ1-1 | . | TRBV7-8 | CASSPLWGRETEAFF | TGTGCCAGCAGCCCGCTTTGGGGGCGCGAGACTGAAGCTTTCTTT
. | TRBJ2-1 | . | TRBV5-3 | CARSRSADWSSYNEQFF | TGTGCCAGAAGCCGATCAGCGGACTGGAGCTCCTACAATGAGCAGTTCTTC
. | TRBJ2-2 | TRBD1 | TRBV7-2 | CASSSQGALNTGELFF | TGTGCCAGCAGCTCACAGGGGGCGCTGAACACCGGGGAGCTGTTTTTT
. | TRBJ1-2 | TRBD1 | TRBV10-3 | CAISDPGTVPYGYTF | TGTGCCATCAGTGACCCTGGGACAGTCCCCTATGGCTACACCTTC
. | TRBJ2-3 | . | TRBV5-1 | CASRTADTQYF | TGCGCCAGCAGGACGGCAGATACGCAGTATTTT
. | TRBJ1-2 | TRBD1 | TRBV29-1 | CSVAHSGQDYGYTF | TGCAGCGTTGCCCACTCGGGACAGGACTATGGCTACACCTTC
. | TRBJ1-2 | TRBD1 | TRBV28 | CASSLGQGTYGYTF | TGTGCCAGCAGTTTGGGACAGGGGACCTATGGCTACACCTTC
once | TRBJ2-7 | . | TRBV5-6 | CASFRGAYEQYF | TGTGCCAGCTTCAGGGGGGCTTACGAGCAGTACTTC
. | TRBJ2-3 | . | TRBV12-1 | CASSFYVGMGDGLTDTQYF | TGTGCCAGCAGCTTTTATGTGGGTATGGGGGACGGCCTCACAGATACGCAGTATTTT
. | TRBJ2-1 | . | TRBV7-8 | CASSSGILNEQFF | TGTGCCAGCAGCTCCGGGATTCTCAATGAGCAGTTCTTC
. | TRBJ2-5 | TRBD2 | TRBV7-7 | CASSPRTSGVETQYF | TGTGCTAGCAGCCCACGGACTAGCGGGGTAGAGACCCAGTACTTC
. | TRBJ2-7 | TRBD2 | TRBV19 | CASSIVGGASYEQYF | TGTGCCAGTAGTATAGTCGGGGGGGCCTCCTACGAGCAGTACTTC
. | TRBJ2-7 | . | TRBV4-1 | CASSQEQAAGGREQYF | TGCGCCAGCAGCCAAGAGCAGGCGGCAGGGGGGAGGGAGCAGTACTTC
. | TRBJ1-1 | . | TRBV9 | CASSVVPGQGLRPNTEAFF | TGTGCCAGCAGCGTAGTCCCCGGGCAGGGCTTACGCCCGAACACTGAAGCTTTCTTT
. | TRBJ1-1 | . | TRBV14 | CASSQEWLGINTEAFF | TGTGCCAGCAGCCAAGAATGGCTGGGAATCAACACTGAAGCTTTCTTT
few | TRBJ2-7 | TRBD1 | TRBV11-2 | CASSVTGGKYEQYF | TGTGCCAGCAGCGTTACAGGGGGCAAATACGAGCAGTACTTC
. | TRBJ1-2 | . | TRBV18 | CASSPELRDISHGYTF | TGTGCCAGCTCACCCGAACTACGGGACATAAGTCATGGCTACACCTTC
. | TRBJ2-2 | TRBD1 | TRBV18 | CASSSNRGDGGTGELFF | TGTGCCAGCTCATCGAACAGGGGCGACGGCGGCACCGGGGAGCTGTTTTTT
. | TRBJ1-4 | TRBD1 | TRBV2 | CASTPTGANEKLFF | TGTGCCAGCACCCCGACAGGGGCTAATGAAAAACTGTTTTTT
. | TRBJ1-2 | TRBD1 | TRBV5-1 | CASSGDRGANYGYTF | TGCGCCAGCAGCGGGGACAGGGGAGCTAACTATGGCTACACCTTC
. | TRBJ2-2 | . | TRBV7-2 | CASSTLRDRTGELFF | TGTGCCAGCAGCACTCTCAGGGATCGGACCGGGGAGCTGTTTTTT
. | TRBJ1-3 | . | TRBV19 | CASLGIGAGNTIYF | TGTGCCAGCCTGGGGATAGGTGCCGGAAACACCATATATTTT
. | TRBJ1-1 | . | TRBV28 | CASMLGANTEAFF | TGTGCCAGCATGCTTGGGGCGAACACTGAAGCTTTCTTT
. | TRBJ2-5 | TRBD2 | TRBV5-6 | CASSLDYSGAQGETQYF | TGTGCCAGCAGCTTGGACTATAGCGGGGCCCAGGGGGAGACCCAGTACTTC
once | TRBJ2-5 | TRBD2 | TRBV6-5 | CASRASGGRETQYF | TGTGCCAGCAGAGCCAGCGGGGGGCGGGAGACCCAGTACTTC
. | TRBJ1-2 | TRBD1 | TRBV28 | CVTGDRGYGYTF | TGTGTCACAGGGGATCGAGGCTATGGCTACACCTTC
. | TRBJ2-7 | TRBD2 | TRBV18 | CASSPSGTSVEQYF | TGTGCCAGCTCACCAAGCGGGACTAGCGTCGAGCAGTACTTC
medium-sized | TRBJ1-6 | . | TRBV7-6 | CASSLDNSPLHF | TGTGCCAGCAGCTTAGACAATTCACCCCTCCACTTT
. | TRBJ1-4 | TRBD1 | TRBV6-5 | CASTHGTATNEKLFF | TGTGCCAGCACCCACGGGACAGCAACTAATGAAAAACTGTTTTTT